The TCR beta chain under discussion was sequenced for a study of T cell repertoires in cytomegalovirus infection (dated by TCRdb to about 2019). Looking at the study overall: Alongside well-studied HLA-B-restricted epitopes, the peptide stimulations were aimed at recently identified HLA-C-restricted CMV epitopes, whose presentation resists viral immunomodulation. Donor HLA type was relevant to the analysis, as public TCR beta signatures indicated carriage of CMV infection together with the matching HLA type.

Overall study results and their limits: The ex vivo response was dominated by HLA-C-restricted CMV-specific TCR beta clonotypes, which also provided the single most frequent clonotype in two of eight donors. Cumulative frequency of public TCR beta family members discriminated carriers of CMV infection plus the relevant HLA type in this cohort and an independent approximately 350-donor cohort.

The reads were generated on an Illumina HiSeq 1500. TCRdb reprocessed the public reads (quality trimming at Q25 with fastp, clone calling with MiXCR) and kept in-frame beta chains. For every CDR3 protein sequence, its rows merge into one entry that carries the most common genes and DNA. The sample contains 700,000 to 850,000 distinct CDR3 sequences, approximately 32% of them found a single time. The ten largest clones add up to 12% of the sample. What the treatment or condition label conveys for this sample: in vitro stimulation with specific CMV peptide epitopes to enrich CMV-specific T cells. V is pruned by 2 bases and J by 4 bases, leaving 11 bases of the junction without a gene match. CDR1 and CDR2, looked up from the germline V gene, are SGHVS and FNYEAQ. From the cysteine through the phenylalanine, the CDR3 covers 17 amino acids. The retained sequence is limited to the CDR3, 51 bases, with the frame set at the first base.

About this clonotype: The specificity of this receptor is unknown. No much larger clone exists at a distance of one base, and base qualities are not known.

The source material was cultured CD8+ T cells from PBMCs, sampled from culture after CMV antigen stimulation. The chain is made from TRBV7-6 and TRBJ2-5, with TRBD2 identical over 9 junction bases. This receptor was identified in a human donor in good health (CMV status not recorded). Some clones in this sample may be carry-over from other donors' samples. The DNA sequence is TGTGCCAGCAGCTTACATCCGGCTAGCGGGGAGGGAGAGACCCAGTACTTC. Its product reads: CASSLHPASGEGETQYF.